This is a list of T cell receptor beta chains from one sample in a study of shared clonotypes between healthy human individuals. Repertoires were generated with immunoSEQ multiplex PCR, while TCRdb's copy carries only in-frame clones and drops some. The sample lists about 490,000 clones, 70% to 85% seen once, with approximately 12% in the top ten. Sequenced input: PBMCs. The receptors were sampled from a middle-aged woman in good health. Some clones in this sample may be carry-over from other donors' samples. Both conserved end residues are part of each CDR3. D genes are given only for firm matches. Clone size appears in some rows only: once, few, many, or a class for an expanded clone.

J	D	V	size	DNA	CDR3
TRBJ2-1	TRBD2	TRBV5-1	few	TGCGCCAGCAGCAGGACTAGCGGAGCGTACAATGAGCAGTTCTTC	CASSRTSGAYNEQFF
TRBJ1-2	.	TRBV28	.	TGTGCCAGCCGAGGGGGGATAAGGGGCCACACCTTC	CASRGGIRGHTF
TRBJ1-1	.	TRBV5-1	.	TGCGCCAGCAGCTTTACAGGGAGGAACACTGAAGCTTTCTTT	CASSFTGRNTEAFF
TRBJ2-5	TRBD2	TRBV2	few	TGTGCCAGCCTAAGCGGGAGTCGTAGGGAGACCCAGTACTTC	CASLSGSRRETQYF
TRBJ2-5	.	TRBV25-1	.	TGTGCCAGCAGAGACCAGGCACCGGGAAAAGAGACCCAGTACTTC	CASRDQAPGKETQYF
TRBJ2-1	.	TRBV18	.	TGTGCCAGCTCATCCCCCGAGAGCTCCTACAATGAGCAGTTCTTC	CASSSPESSYNEQFF
TRBJ2-5	.	TRBV5-6	.	TGTGCCAGCAGCTTTTCAGGTGGCGTCGAGACCCAGTACTTC	CASSFSGGVETQYF
TRBJ2-1	TRBD2	TRBV28	once	TGTGCCGGGCGGACTAGCGGGAGGGACAATGAGCAGTTCTTC	CAGRTSGRDNEQFF
TRBJ2-2	.	TRBV5-4	.	TGTGCCAGCAGCTTTGCAGCGTACGGGGAGCTGTTTTTT	CASSFAAYGELFF
TRBJ1-1	.	TRBV19	.	TGTGCCAGTAGTCCTCCGACAGGTAGGAACACTGAAGCTTTCTTT	CASSPPTGRNTEAFF
TRBJ1-5	.	TRBV6-7	few	TGTGCCAGCGGAGCAGGCAATCAGCCCCAGCATTTT	CASGAGNQPQHF
TRBJ2-3	.	TRBV6-6	once	TGTGCCACCTCCTCCGCCGATACGCAGTATTTT	CATSSADTQYF
TRBJ2-1	TRBD2	TRBV28	.	TGTGCCAGCAGGCGGGGGGGGACCAATGAGCAGTTCTTC	CASRRGGTNEQFF
TRBJ2-2	.	TRBV10-3	.	TGTGCCATCAGTGCAGACAGGCAAGGGACCGGGGAGCTGTTTTTT	CAISADRQGTGELFF
TRBJ2-7	.	TRBV2	.	TGTGCCAGCAGGGGTCGAGTTAGCTCCTACGAGCAGTACTTC	CASRGRVSSYEQYF
TRBJ1-3	.	TRBV5-5	.	TGTGCCAGCACCCGGGCGGGAAACACCATATATTTT	CASTRAGNTIYF
TRBJ2-5	TRBD1	TRBV18	.	TGTGCCAGCTCAGTCAGCCACGGGGACAGGGGTGAGACCCAGTACTTC	CASSVSHGDRGETQYF
TRBJ2-3	TRBD2	TRBV30	.	TGTGCCTGGAGTCCGGGAGGGCCGTCAGATACGCAGTATTTT	CAWSPGGPSDTQYF
TRBJ2-7	.	TRBV28	.	TGTGCCAGCAGTTCGTCAGGAATCTACGAGCAGTACTTC	CASSSSGIYEQYF
TRBJ2-7	.	TRBV4-3	.	TGCGCCAGCAGCCAAGTGATCAACTCCTACGAGCAGTACTTC	CASSQVINSYEQYF
TRBJ2-7	TRBD1	TRBV18	.	TGTGCCAGCTCACTTGGGACAGGGCCCTACGAGCAGTACTTC	CASSLGTGPYEQYF
TRBJ1-1	.	TRBV7-3	.	TGTGCCAGCGGTCTCTATGAGGGCACTGAAGCTTTCTTT	CASGLYEGTEAFF
TRBJ2-3	TRBD1	TRBV29-1	.	TGCAGCGTTGCCCGGACAGGTTCCGCCACAGATACGCAGTATTTT	CSVARTGSATDTQYF
TRBJ1-1	.	TRBV28	few	TGTGCCAGCTGGTTGGGCCAGGAAGCTTTCTTT	CASWLGQEAFF
TRBJ2-1	TRBD1	TRBV11-1	.	TGTGCCAGCAGCTCGACAGGGGGAGAGCAGTTCTTC	CASSSTGGEQFF
TRBJ2-1	TRBD2	TRBV4-1	.	TGCGCCAGCAGCCGAAGGGGAGGGACCTACAATGAGCAGTTCTTC	CASSRRGGTYNEQFF
TRBJ1-2	.	TRBV29-1	.	TGCAGCGTTGGTTGGGATAACTATGGCTACACCTTC	CSVGWDNYGYTF
TRBJ1-5	.	TRBV6-4	.	TGTGCCAGCACCGGGGAAGGTTGGAAGGGGAGAGTCGGGCGCCAGCATTTT	CASTGEGWKGRVGRQHF
TRBJ2-1	TRBD2	TRBV23-1	.	TGCGCCAGCAGTCAAACTGGGACTAGCGGGAGGGATTCCTACAATGAGCAGTTCTTC	CASSQTGTSGRDSYNEQFF
TRBJ2-3	TRBD2	TRBV27	.	TGTGCCAGCAGTTCCCCTTCTGGACTAGCGGAGTACACAGATACGCAGTATTTT	CASSSPSGLAEYTDTQYF
TRBJ1-4	TRBD1	TRBV5-4	few	TGTGCCAGCAGCTCCGACAGGGAAGAAAAACTGTTTTTT	CASSSDREEKLFF
TRBJ2-7	.	TRBV5-4	.	TGTGCCACGGGGGTCGGATCCTACGAGCAGTACTTC	CATGVGSYEQYF
TRBJ2-5	TRBD2	TRBV11-2	.	TGTGCCAGCAGCTTGTCTAGCGGGAACCAAGAGACCCAGTACTTC	CASSLSSGNQETQYF
TRBJ2-7	.	TRBV19	.	TGTGCCAGTAGTATTCGGGAGACGCGACCCTACGAGCAGTACTTC	CASSIRETRPYEQYF
TRBJ2-6	.	TRBV29-1	.	TGCAGCTCCAAGGATTCTGGGGCCAACGTCCTGACTTTC	CSSKDSGANVLTF